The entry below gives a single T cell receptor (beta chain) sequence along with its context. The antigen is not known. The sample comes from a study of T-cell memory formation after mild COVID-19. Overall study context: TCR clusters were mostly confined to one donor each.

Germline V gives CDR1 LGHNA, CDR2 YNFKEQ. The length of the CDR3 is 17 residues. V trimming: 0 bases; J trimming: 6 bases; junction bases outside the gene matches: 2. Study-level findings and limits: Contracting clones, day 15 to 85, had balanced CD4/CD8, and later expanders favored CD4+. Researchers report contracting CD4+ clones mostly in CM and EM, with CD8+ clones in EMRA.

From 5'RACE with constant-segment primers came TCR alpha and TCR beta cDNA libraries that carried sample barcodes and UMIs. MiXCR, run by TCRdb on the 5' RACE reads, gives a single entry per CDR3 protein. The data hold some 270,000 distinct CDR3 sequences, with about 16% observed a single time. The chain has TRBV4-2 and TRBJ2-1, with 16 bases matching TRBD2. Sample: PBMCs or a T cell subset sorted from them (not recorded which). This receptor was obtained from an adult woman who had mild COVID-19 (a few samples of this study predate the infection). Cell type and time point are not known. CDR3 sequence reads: CASSQDGTSGGANEQFF. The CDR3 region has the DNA TGTGCCAGCAGCCAAGATGGGACTAGCGGGGGGGCCAATGAGCAGTTCTTC.